This T cell receptor beta chain derives from a study of radiotherapy plus CTLA-4 blockade in lung cancer. Overall study: Objective responses arose in approximately 17% of patients, and roughly 31% experienced disease control.

This clone has a handful of counts. TCRdb keeps only in-frame clones here, not all; method: immunoSEQ multiplex PCR. The sample contains tens of thousands of clones, around 80% of which appear only once. Per germline, CDR1 SGHTA and CDR2 FQGNSA. V gave up 6 bases and J gave up 7 bases, with 10 bases separating them. The CDR3 has 12 amino acids. The sequence derives from a human donor with non-small cell lung cancer who had a partial response to radiotherapy plus ipilimumab. The sample here was peripheral blood, taken from a patient treated with radiotherapy plus ipilimumab. The chain combines TRBV7-2 with TRBJ2-1, with D maybe TRBD2 (5 bases). For the CDR3, the DNA is TGTGCCAGCAGGCCCGGGGTGAATGAGCAGTTCTTC. Its translation is CASRPGVNEQFF.